There are many counts of the clone carrying this TCR beta chain. CDR1 MGHRA and CDR2 YSYEKL come from the germline V gene. V lost 3 bases to trimming and J lost 4 bases, with 22 bases between them. The CDR3 length is 17 residues. The data are from a study of T-cell memory formation after mild COVID-19. At the level of the study: Largely donor-specific TCR clusters were found.

TCRdb re-called the 5' RACE reads with MiXCR, one entry per CDR3 protein. The data hold 80,000 to 130,000 distinct CDR3 sequences, with over 8.5% observed a single time. The specimen was PBMCs or a T cell subset sorted from them (not recorded which). The V gene is TRBV4-1, the J gene TRBJ2-7; D might be TRBD1 (5 bases). The sequence was obtained from a man aged 18 to 35 who had mild COVID-19 (a few samples of this study predate the infection). Cell type and time point are not known. The CDR3 loop is CASSQNRREIDVYEQYF. CDR3 DNA sequence: TGCGCCAGCAGCCAGAATCGCAGGGAAATCGATGTTTACGAGCAGTACTTC.